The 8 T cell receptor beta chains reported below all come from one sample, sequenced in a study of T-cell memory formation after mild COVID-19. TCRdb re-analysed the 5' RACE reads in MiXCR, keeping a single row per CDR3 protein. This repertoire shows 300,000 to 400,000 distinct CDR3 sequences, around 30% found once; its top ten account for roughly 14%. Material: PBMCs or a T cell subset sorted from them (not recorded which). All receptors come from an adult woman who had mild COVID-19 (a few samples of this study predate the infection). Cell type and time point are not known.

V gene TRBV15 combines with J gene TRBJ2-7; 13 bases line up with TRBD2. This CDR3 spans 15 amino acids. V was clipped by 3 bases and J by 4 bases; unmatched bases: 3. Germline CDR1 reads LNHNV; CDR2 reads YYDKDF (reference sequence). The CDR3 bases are TGTGCCACCAGCAGGACTAGCGGGGGGATATACGAGCAGTACTTC. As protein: CATSRTSGGIYEQYF.

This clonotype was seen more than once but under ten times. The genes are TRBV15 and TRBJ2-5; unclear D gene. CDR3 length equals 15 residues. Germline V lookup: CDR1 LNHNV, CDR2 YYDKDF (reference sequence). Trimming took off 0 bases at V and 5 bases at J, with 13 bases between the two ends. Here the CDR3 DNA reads TGTGCCACCAGCAGAGATCGTAGTCCAGCCGAGACCCAGTACTTC. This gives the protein CATSRDRSPAETQYF.

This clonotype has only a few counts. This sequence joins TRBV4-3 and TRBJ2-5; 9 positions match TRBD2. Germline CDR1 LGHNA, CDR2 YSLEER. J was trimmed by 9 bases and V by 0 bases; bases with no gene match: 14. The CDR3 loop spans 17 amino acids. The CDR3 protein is CASSQDQLGSGRWPQYF. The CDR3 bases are TGCGCCAGCAGCCAAGACCAACTTGGGAGCGGGAGGTGGCCCCAGTACTTC.

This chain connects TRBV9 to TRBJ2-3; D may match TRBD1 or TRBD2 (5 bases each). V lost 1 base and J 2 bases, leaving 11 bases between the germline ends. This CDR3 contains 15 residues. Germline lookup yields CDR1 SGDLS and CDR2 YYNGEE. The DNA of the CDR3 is TGTGCCAGCAGCGTATTTGAGGGGAACACAGATACGCAGTATTTT. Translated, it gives CASSVFEGNTDTQYF.

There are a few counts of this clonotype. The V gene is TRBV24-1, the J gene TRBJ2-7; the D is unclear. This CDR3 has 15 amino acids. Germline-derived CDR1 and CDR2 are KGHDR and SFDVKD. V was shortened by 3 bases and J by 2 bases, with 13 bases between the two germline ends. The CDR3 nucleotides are TGTGCCACCAGTGATCCTTCGACGGGCACCTACGAGCAGTACTTC. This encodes CATSDPSTGTYEQYF.

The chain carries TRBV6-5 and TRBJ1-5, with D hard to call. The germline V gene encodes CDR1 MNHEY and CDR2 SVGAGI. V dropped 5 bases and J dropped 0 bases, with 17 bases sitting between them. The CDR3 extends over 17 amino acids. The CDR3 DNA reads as TGTGCCAGCAGTCCGCGGATCGGTGGTTATAGCAATCAGCCCCAGCATTTT. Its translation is CASSPRIGGYSNQPQHF.

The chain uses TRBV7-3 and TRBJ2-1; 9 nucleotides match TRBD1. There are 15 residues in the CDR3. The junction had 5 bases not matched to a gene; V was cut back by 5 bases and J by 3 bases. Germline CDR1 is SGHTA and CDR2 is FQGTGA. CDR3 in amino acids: CASSAQGAFYNEQFF. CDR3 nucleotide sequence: TGTGCCAGCAGCGCACAGGGGGCTTTCTACAATGAGCAGTTCTTC.

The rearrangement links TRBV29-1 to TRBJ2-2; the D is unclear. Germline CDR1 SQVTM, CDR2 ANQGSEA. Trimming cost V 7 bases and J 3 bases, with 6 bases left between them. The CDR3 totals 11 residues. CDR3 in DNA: TGCAGCGGATTCGACACCGGGGAGCTGTTTTTT. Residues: CSGFDTGELFF.